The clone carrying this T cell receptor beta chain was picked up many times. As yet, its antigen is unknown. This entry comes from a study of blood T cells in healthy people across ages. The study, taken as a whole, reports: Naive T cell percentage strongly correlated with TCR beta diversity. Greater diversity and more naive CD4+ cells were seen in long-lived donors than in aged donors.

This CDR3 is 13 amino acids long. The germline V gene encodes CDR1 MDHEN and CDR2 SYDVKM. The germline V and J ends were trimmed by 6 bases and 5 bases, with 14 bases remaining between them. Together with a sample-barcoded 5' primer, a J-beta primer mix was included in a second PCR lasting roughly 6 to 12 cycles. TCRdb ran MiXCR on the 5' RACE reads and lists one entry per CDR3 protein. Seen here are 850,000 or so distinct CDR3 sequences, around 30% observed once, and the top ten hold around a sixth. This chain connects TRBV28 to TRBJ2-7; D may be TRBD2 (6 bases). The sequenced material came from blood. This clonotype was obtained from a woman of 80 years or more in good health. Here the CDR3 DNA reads TGTGCCAGCAGGAGGCGGGGACTTGACGAGCAGTACTTC. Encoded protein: CASRRRGLDEQYF.